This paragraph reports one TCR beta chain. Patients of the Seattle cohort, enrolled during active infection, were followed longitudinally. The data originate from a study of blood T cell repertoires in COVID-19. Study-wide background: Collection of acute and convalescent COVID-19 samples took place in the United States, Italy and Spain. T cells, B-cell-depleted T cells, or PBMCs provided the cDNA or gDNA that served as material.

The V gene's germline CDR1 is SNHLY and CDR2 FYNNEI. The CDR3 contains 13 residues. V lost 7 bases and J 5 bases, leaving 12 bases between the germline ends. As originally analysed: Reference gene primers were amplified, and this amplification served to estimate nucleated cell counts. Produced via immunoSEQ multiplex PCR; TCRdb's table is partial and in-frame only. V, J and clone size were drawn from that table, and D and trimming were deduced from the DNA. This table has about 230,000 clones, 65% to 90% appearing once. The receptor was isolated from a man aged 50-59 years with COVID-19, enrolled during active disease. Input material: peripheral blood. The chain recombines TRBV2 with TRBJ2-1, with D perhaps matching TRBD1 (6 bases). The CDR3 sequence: CASIQDRDNEQFF. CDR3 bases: TGTGCCAGCATTCAGGACAGAGACAATGAGCAGTTCTTC.